Presented here are 29 T cell receptor beta chains from one specimen sequenced in a study of T-cell memory formation after mild COVID-19. MiXCR was run by TCRdb on the 5' RACE reads, yielding one entry per CDR3 protein. The sample consists of some 320,000 distinct CDR3 sequences, around 15% of them appearing once. Sequences were obtained from PBMCs or a T cell subset sorted from them (not recorded which). These receptors were collected from a man younger than 30 who had mild COVID-19 (a few samples of this study predate the infection). Cell type and time point are not known.

This clonotype was seen a handful of times. This chain uses TRBV3-1 with TRBJ2-3; D is undetermined. There are 14 residues in the CDR3. Deletions cut 0 bases from V and 2 bases from J, with 6 bases between. Germline V gives CDR1 LGHDT, CDR2 YNNKEL (reference sequence). The CDR3 loop is CASSQDQATDTQYF. The CDR3, as DNA: TGTGCCAGCAGCCAAGATCAGGCCACAGATACGCAGTATTTT.

The sample holds many counts of this clonotype. The chain links TRBV4-3 to TRBJ2-3, with 10 bases matching TRBD2. Per germline, CDR1 LGHNA and CDR2 YSLEER. The CDR3 has 18 residues. The V and J ends lost 0 bases and 1 base, in that order; junction bases with no gene match: 7. The chain's CDR3 is CASSQEAAGGLGTDTQYF. The CDR3 DNA sequence: TGCGCCAGCAGCCAAGAGGCAGCGGGGGGGCTGGGCACAGATACGCAGTATTTT.

This clonotype was counted only a few times. This sequence joins TRBV12-5 and TRBJ2-5; TRBD1 matches at 8 bases. V dropped 5 bases and J dropped 5; count of bases not matched to a gene: 7. CDR1 and CDR2 (germline): LGHNT, FRNRAP. The length of the CDR3 is 14 residues. CDR3 DNA: TGTGCTAGTGGTCCAGAGACAGGGGAGGAGACCCAGTACTTC. Translated: CASGPETGEETQYF.

This clonotype was counted only a few times. J is TRBJ1-2 and V is TRBV5-1, with D possibly being TRBD1 (5 bases). Trimming cost V 3 bases and J 4 bases, with 16 bases left between them. The CDR3 length is 15 residues. Germline-derived CDR1 and CDR2 are SGHRS and YFSETQ. The CDR3 is CASSWVGERAYGYTF. Here the CDR3 DNA reads TGCGCCAGCAGCTGGGTAGGGGAACGGGCCTATGGCTACACCTTC.

This clonotype appeared a single time. The chain links TRBV10-3 to TRBJ1-2; D is uncertain. Germline loops: CDR1 ENHRY, CDR2 SYGVKD. V was pared by 0 bases and J by 6 bases, with 11 bases between. The CDR3 has 14 residues. CDR3 in amino acids: CAISESKVLNGYTF. The CDR3 DNA reads as TGTGCCATCAGTGAGTCAAAGGTCCTAAATGGCTACACCTTC.

This clonotype was observed a handful of times. The chain uses TRBV28 and TRBJ2-3; possibly TRBD2 for D (6 bases). Trimming took 6 bases from V and 2 from J, leaving 12 bases between them. Germline V gives CDR1 MDHEN, CDR2 SYDVKM. This CDR3 has 14 amino acids. Here the CDR3 reads CASSPLAFTDTQYF. CDR3 in DNA: TGTGCCAGCAGCCCACTAGCCTTCACAGATACGCAGTATTTT.

J is TRBJ2-1 and V is TRBV7-3, with 8 positions matching TRBD1. The length of the CDR3 is 15 residues. Germline CDR1 is SGHTA and CDR2 is FQGTGA. J was trimmed by 4 bases and V by 5 bases; bases with no gene match: 7. DNA for the CDR3: TGTGCCAGCAGCCCCCCAGGGGGCCCTTACAATGAGCAGTTCTTC. It translates to CASSPPGGPYNEQFF.

This clonotype has only a few counts. The V call is TRBV4-1, the J call TRBJ2-5, with D perhaps matching TRBD1 or TRBD2 (5 bases each). With 4 bases removed from V and 2 bases from J, the gap between germline ends came to 11 bases. Germline V gives CDR1 MGHRA, CDR2 YSYEKL. This CDR3 contains 14 residues. CDR3 protein: CASSRLGGQETQYF. The CDR3 DNA follows: TGCGCCAGCAGCCGCCTTGGGGGACAAGAGACCCAGTACTTC.

This clonotype was picked up a small number of times. V and J are TRBV4-2 and TRBJ2-4; TRBD1 matches at 11 bases. CDR3 size: 16 residues. With V trimmed by 4 bases and J by 4 bases, 6 bases remained unmatched. Germline assignment: CDR1 LGHNA and CDR2 YNFKEQ. The CDR3 spells CASSPGTGGVKNIQYF. The DNA of the CDR3 is TGTGCCAGCAGCCCGGGGACAGGGGGGGTGAAAAACATTCAGTACTTC.

This clonotype was observed at least ten times. The chain employs TRBV12-3 or TRBV12-4 and TRBJ2-1, with D possibly matching TRBD1 (6 bases). V lost 2 bases to trimming and J lost 2 bases, with 10 bases between them. The CDR3 covers 15 residues. The CDR3 is CASSLYRDPYNEQFF. CDR3 nucleotide sequence: TGTGCCAGCAGTTTATACAGGGACCCCTACAATGAGCAGTTCTTC.

J is TRBJ1-2 and V is TRBV7-9; TRBD1 might be the D (5 bases). V dropped 5 bases and J dropped 1 base, with 26 bases sitting between them. The germline V gene has CDR1 SEHNR and CDR2 FQNEAQ (reference sequence). The CDR3 extends over 19 amino acids. The CDR3 DNA reads TGTGCCAGCAGCCCCCGAGGGAGGGGCCCTCGGCCCGTTAACTATGGCTACACCTTC. Protein: CASSPRGRGPRPVNYGYTF.

The sample holds a few counts of this clonotype. This chain connects TRBV11-2 to TRBJ2-3; D assignment may be TRBD1 or TRBD2 (5 bases each). CDR3 length: 19 residues. Germline values: CDR1 SGHAT, CDR2 FQNNGV. Trimming pared 5 bases from V and 2 bases from J, leaving 26 bases between. The CDR3 nucleotides are TGTGCCAGCAGCCCCTTACCTAGAGCCAGGGACCGACACACAGATACGCAGTATTTT. Translating gives CASSPLPRARDRHTDTQYF.

This clonotype has only a few counts. This chain links TRBV11-1 with TRBJ1-1, with TRBD1 matching 7 bases. CDR1 is SGHAT and CDR2 is FQDESV in the germline V gene (reference sequence). V was pared by 5 bases and J by 7 bases, with 10 bases of the junction left unmatched. The length of the CDR3 is 14 residues. The CDR3 DNA reads as TGTGCCAGCAGCCCCCTGACAGGGCATAGTGAAGCTTTCTTT. It translates to CASSPLTGHSEAFF.

This clonotype has more than one count but fewer than ten. The V call is TRBV29-1, the J call TRBJ1-1, with D unclear. Trimming took off 7 bases at V and 3 bases at J, with 9 bases between the two ends. The germline gives CDR1 SQVTM, CDR2 ANQGSEA. The CDR3 runs 11 residues. CDR3 region: CSGRGHTEAFF. DNA for the CDR3: TGCAGCGGCCGCGGGCACACTGAAGCTTTCTTT.

V gene TRBV5-8 combines with J gene TRBJ1-5; 7 positions agree with TRBD1. V was pared by 0 bases and J by 7 bases, with 4 bases of the junction left unmatched. CDR1 is SGHTS, CDR2 YDEGEE, per germline. The CDR3 sequence is 14 residues long. The CDR3 bases are TGTGCCAGCAGCTTGGGACAGGGTATCCAGCCCCAGCATTTT. Its protein product is CASSLGQGIQPQHF.

In its sample, this clonotype was seen many times. The chain combines TRBV6-5 with TRBJ2-3; no firm D call. CDR1 and CDR2 (germline): MNHEY, SVGAGI. There are 16 residues in the CDR3. Trimming took off 0 bases at V and 1 base at J, with 11 bases between the two ends. The CDR3 sequence: CASSYSFPGGTDTQYF. Here the CDR3 DNA reads TGTGCCAGCAGTTACTCGTTCCCGGGTGGCACAGATACGCAGTATTTT.

The gene calls are TRBV4-3 and TRBJ1-3; D uncertain. The length of the CDR3 is 16 residues. Germline V gene lookup returns CDR1 LGHNA and CDR2 YSLEER. V gave up 0 bases and J gave up 4 bases, with 13 bases separating them. The CDR3: CASSQDWAGSGNTIYF. The CDR3 bases are TGCGCCAGCAGCCAAGATTGGGCAGGTTCGGGAAACACCATATATTTT.

CDR3 DNA: TGCGCCAGCAGCTCTGAGGCAGGACAGGGGACAGATACGCAGTATTTT. Its protein is CASSSEAGQGTDTQYF. The chain employs TRBV5-1 and TRBJ2-3, with 9 nucleotides matching TRBD1. The CDR3 totals 16 residues. V shed 3 bases, J shed 3 bases, and the junction held 8 bases outside the gene matches. Germline V gives CDR1 SGHRS, CDR2 YFSETQ.

The sample holds many counts of this clonotype. The rearrangement joins TRBV6-2 or TRBV6-3 to TRBJ2-2; 9 bases agree with TRBD1. With 8 bases clipped from V and 7 bases from J, the junction kept 8 bases outside the gene matches. The germline V gene has CDR1 MNHEY and CDR2 SVGEGT. This CDR3 has 14 amino acids. DNA for the CDR3: TGTGCCAGCGAGGACAGGGGCCGGTTCGGGGAGCTGTTTTTT. It yields the protein CASEDRGRFGELFF.

Here the CDR3 reads CSVRTGGGNQPQHF. In DNA form, the CDR3 reads TGCAGCGTCCGTACAGGGGGAGGCAATCAGCCCCAGCATTTT. The gene calls are TRBV29-1 and TRBJ1-5, with TRBD1 identical over 8 bases. The germline gives CDR1 SQVTM, CDR2 ANQGSEA. The CDR3 is made up of 14 amino acids. V trimming: 6 bases; J trimming: 2 bases; junction bases outside the gene matches: 6. The full variable domain, rest sourced from reference TRBV29-1 and TRBJ1-5, is SAVISQKPSRDICQRGTSLTIQCQVDSQVTMMFWYRQQPGQSLTLIATANQGSEATYESGFVIDKFPISRPNLTFSTLTVSNMSPEDSSIYLCSVRTGGGNQPQHFGDGTRLSIL.

This clonotype was observed a few times. The chain is built from TRBV4-1 and TRBJ2-1, with D unclear. Germline lookup yields CDR1 MGHRA and CDR2 YSYEKL. This CDR3 is built from 15 residues. The V gene lost 3 bases and the J gene lost 7 bases, with 16 bases spanning the gap. CDR3 coding DNA: TGCGCCAGCAGCCAGTTTAAAGCGTCCGGGAATGAGCAGTTCTTC. Translation gives CASSQFKASGNEQFF.

This clonotype was seen many times. This rearrangement joins TRBV12-3 or TRBV12-4 to TRBJ2-1; TRBD1 aligns across 9 bases. Unmatched junction bases numbered 2, after V lost 3 bases and J lost 8 bases. The CDR3 length is 13 residues. CDR3 protein: CASSFGQGYEQFF. DNA of the CDR3: TGTGCCAGCAGTTTTGGACAGGGGTATGAGCAGTTCTTC.

This sequence joins TRBV6-1 and TRBJ1-2, with TRBD1 matching 8 bases. This CDR3 spans 14 amino acids. Germline CDR1 reads MNHNS; CDR2 reads SASEGT. With V trimmed by 4 bases and J by 3 bases, 4 bases remained unmatched. The CDR3 bases are TGTGCCAGCAGTGGTACAGGGGGGTACTATGGCTACACCTTC. Its protein product is CASSGTGGYYGYTF.

The chain employs TRBV6-5 and TRBJ2-7, with 9 positions matching TRBD2. The CDR3 covers 13 residues. Germline V lookup: CDR1 MNHEY, CDR2 SVGAGI. J lost 7 bases, V lost 5 bases, and 6 bases had no gene match. The CDR3 here is CASSPTAGGEQYV. For the CDR3, the DNA is TGTGCCAGCAGTCCCACCGCGGGAGGGGAGCAGTACGTC.

This chain connects TRBV4-1 to TRBJ2-7, with 10 bases identical to TRBD1. The CDR3 is made up of 15 amino acids. Germline CDR1 reads MGHRA; CDR2 reads YSYEKL. After removal of 0 bases from V and 8 bases from J, the junction contained 7 bases not matched to a gene. The CDR3 loop reads CASSQESTGGGKQYV. The CDR3 coding sequence is TGCGCCAGCAGCCAAGAGTCGACAGGGGGCGGAAAGCAGTACGTC.

This clonotype was seen a handful of times. The chain uses TRBV7-9 and TRBJ1-4; D is unresolved. The CDR3 is 15 amino acids. Germline V gene data show CDR1 as SEHNR and CDR2 as FQNEAQ (reference sequence). Deletions cut 5 bases from V and 3 bases from J, with 13 bases between. In DNA, the CDR3 is TGTGCCAGCAGCACTCCCTCGCGTTCTAATGAAAAACTGTTTTTT. Its translation is CASSTPSRSNEKLFF.

This clonotype was detected a few times. The V and J genes are TRBV6-6 and TRBJ2-7, with a weak D call TRBD2 (5 bases). The CDR3 is 13 residues long. The germline V gene encodes CDR1 MNHNY and CDR2 SVGAGI (reference sequence). V gave up 4 bases and J gave up 1 base, with 8 bases separating them. The CDR3 loop is CASSSSNSYEQYV. In DNA, the CDR3 is TGTGCCAGCAGTTCTAGCAATTCCTACGAGCAGTACGTC.

This chain joins TRBV5-1 and TRBJ1-4; 9 bases align to TRBD1. The CDR3 runs 16 residues. Germline loops: CDR1 SGHRS, CDR2 YFSETQ. J lost 5 bases, V lost 0 bases, and 5 bases had no gene match. CDR3 protein: CASSLGTGVRNEKLFF. In nucleotides, the CDR3 is TGCGCCAGCAGCTTGGGGACAGGGGTTCGGAATGAAAAACTGTTTTTT. Filled out from reference TRBV5-1 and TRBJ1-4, the complete variable domain reads KAGVTQTPRYLIKTRGQQVTLSCSPISGHRSVSWYQQTPGQGLQFLFEYFSETQRNKGNFPGRFSGRQFSNSRSEMNVSTLELGDSALYLCASSLGTGVRNEKLFFGSGTQLSVL.

This clonotype has a handful of counts. This chain links TRBV20-1 with TRBJ1-2, with 7 bases fitting TRBD1. Germline V lookup: CDR1 DFQATT, CDR2 SNEGSKA (reference sequence). There are 15 residues in the CDR3. Unmatched junction bases numbered 19, after V lost 6 bases and J lost 9 bases. CDR3 residues: CSAERQGLRQGSYTF. CDR3 bases: TGCAGTGCGGAGAGACAGGGCCTAAGGCAAGGGAGCTACACCTTC.